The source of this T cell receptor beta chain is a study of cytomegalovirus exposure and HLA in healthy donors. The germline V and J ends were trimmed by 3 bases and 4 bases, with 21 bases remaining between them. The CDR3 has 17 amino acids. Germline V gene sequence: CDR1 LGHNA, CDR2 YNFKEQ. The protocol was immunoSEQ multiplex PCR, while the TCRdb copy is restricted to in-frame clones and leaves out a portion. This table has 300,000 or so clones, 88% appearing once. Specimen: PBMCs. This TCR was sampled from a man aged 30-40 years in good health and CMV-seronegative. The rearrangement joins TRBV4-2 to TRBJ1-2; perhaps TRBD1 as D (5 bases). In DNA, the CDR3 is TGTGCCAGCAGCCAGACCTACGGGGGGTCGCTTGGCTATGGCTACACCTTC. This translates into CASSQTYGGSLGYGYTF.